This is a list of T cell receptor beta chains from one sample in a study of control samples from healthy donors and cancer patients. Repertoires were generated with immunoSEQ multiplex PCR, while TCRdb's copy carries only in-frame clones and drops some. Of some 100,000 clones detected, around 88% appear once; the ten largest clones hold 12% to 15%. The sample consisted of blood. The receptors here all came from a man aged 30 to 45 in good health. CDR3s leave out the opening cysteine and the closing phenylalanine or tryptophan.

v_gene	CDR3aa
TRBV4-3	ASSPGRDKAYEQY
TRBV6-6	ASSYSRDYEQF
TRBV10-1	ATKMTSSYEQY
TRBV5-4	ASSLGLAKGNEQF
TRBV6-1	ASSEARTRGLNIQY
TRBV7-9	ASSRGGTGRNTEAF
TRBV6-2/TRBV6-3	ASSYSGTSGDTQY
TRBV28	ASRYAGTNSNYGYT
TRBV19	ASSTTGGELYEQY
TRBV4-2	ASKLEDSSYEQY
TRBV24-1	ATSDYRDRGQETQY
TRBV27	ASSLIGGWNEQF
TRBV19	ASSHGPAYYEQY
TRBV5-5	ASSSHSGDEEQY
TRBV30	AWSVRREQY
TRBV25-1	ASSERRTDYNEQF
TRBV9	ASSAGQSGEGTYEQY
TRBV5-4	ASSLGGTGNYGYT
TRBV30	AWSVLKLGDNEQF
TRBV5-1	ASSLANTGTWGELF